This T cell receptor beta chain was identified in a study of blood T cell repertoires in COVID-19. Profiling relied on immunoSEQ multiplex PCR, and the TCRdb table lists in-frame clones only, not all of them. This table holds some 110,000 clones, approximately 74% found once. The CDR3 runs to 14 residues. Germline assignment: CDR1 SQVTM and CDR2 ANQGSEA. V was shortened by 3 bases and J by 6 bases, with 16 bases between the two germline ends. Sequenced input: peripheral blood. The chain recombines TRBV29-1 with TRBJ2-3; D not certain. The sequence derives from an older man with COVID-19, enrolled during active disease. The CDR3 protein is CSVDGSSVFDTQYF. The CDR3 nucleotides are TGCAGCGTTGATGGTAGCTCGGTATTTGATACGCAGTATTTT.